The rows below give T cell receptor beta chains drawn from one sample of a study of shared clonotypes between healthy human individuals. Profiled with immunoSEQ multiplex PCR; TCRdb holds only in-frame clones, not every one. Among some 800,000 clones listed, around 92% were seen once. Sequenced material: naive CD8+ T cells sorted from blood. All receptors derive from a man younger than 40 in good health. Both conserved end residues are part of each CDR3. A D gene is named only where the DNA matches it firmly. Clone size appears in some rows only: once, few, many, or a class for an expanded clone.

d_gene: NA
abundance: once
v_gene: TRBV9
j_gene: TRBJ1-2
len: 12
CDR3aa: CASSPRAYGYTF
CDR3nt: TGTGCCAGCAGCCCCCGGGCCTATGGCTACACCTTC

d_gene: NA
abundance: NA
v_gene: TRBV4-3
j_gene: TRBJ1-3
len: 15
CDR3aa: CASSQDGNSGNTIYF
CDR3nt: TGCGCCAGCAGCCAAGACGGGAACTCTGGAAACACCATATATTTT

d_gene: NA
abundance: NA
v_gene: TRBV4-1
j_gene: TRBJ1-1
len: 15
CDR3aa: CASSLQVLANTEAFF
CDR3nt: TGCGCCAGCAGCCTCCAGGTCCTGGCGAACACTGAAGCTTTCTTT

d_gene: NA
abundance: NA
v_gene: TRBV7-2
j_gene: TRBJ2-6
len: 17
CDR3aa: CASSLVGLHSGANVLTF
CDR3nt: TGTGCCAGCAGCTTAGTGGGCCTGCACTCTGGGGCCAACGTCCTGACTTTC

d_gene: TRBD1
abundance: NA
v_gene: TRBV7-8
j_gene: TRBJ2-7
len: 16
CDR3aa: CASSSPGGQGRYEQYF
CDR3nt: TGTGCCAGCAGCTCCCCGGGTGGACAGGGAAGGTACGAGCAGTACTTC

d_gene: NA
abundance: NA
v_gene: TRBV4-1
j_gene: TRBJ2-7
len: 15
CDR3aa: CASSQAGVVSYEQYF
CDR3nt: TGCGCCAGCAGCCAAGCGGGTGTAGTCTCCTACGAGCAGTACTTC

d_gene: NA
abundance: NA
v_gene: TRBV7-9
j_gene: TRBJ2-5
len: 14
CDR3aa: CASSPTGLQETQYF
CDR3nt: TGTGCCAGCAGCCCAACTGGATTACAAGAGACCCAGTACTTC

d_gene: NA
abundance: NA
v_gene: TRBV6-1
j_gene: TRBJ1-1
len: 12
CDR3aa: CASSHTGTQAFF
CDR3nt: TGTGCCAGCAGTCACACCGGGACACAAGCTTTCTTT

d_gene: NA
abundance: NA
v_gene: TRBV27
j_gene: TRBJ2-4
len: 13
CDR3aa: CASSLKGGDIQYF
CDR3nt: TGTGCCAGCAGTTTAAAGGGGGGCGACATTCAGTACTTC

d_gene: NA
abundance: NA
v_gene: TRBV9
j_gene: TRBJ2-2
len: 15
CDR3aa: CASSVADLNTGELFF
CDR3nt: TGTGCCAGCAGCGTAGCTGACTTAAACACCGGGGAGCTGTTTTTT

d_gene: TRBD2
abundance: NA
v_gene: TRBV11-2
j_gene: TRBJ2-5
len: 14
CDR3aa: CASSGAGGGETQYF
CDR3nt: TGTGCCAGCAGCGGTGCGGGAGGAGGAGAGACCCAGTACTTC

d_gene: NA
abundance: once
v_gene: TRBV5-5
j_gene: TRBJ1-1
len: 13
CDR3aa: CASSLVEHTEAFF
CDR3nt: TGTGCCAGCAGCTTGGTGGAACACACTGAAGCTTTCTTT

d_gene: TRBD1
abundance: NA
v_gene: TRBV10-3
j_gene: TRBJ2-2
len: 16
CDR3aa: CAISGSGQGLTGELFF
CDR3nt: TGTGCCATCAGTGGTTCGGGACAGGGCCTCACCGGGGAGCTGTTTTTT

d_gene: NA
abundance: NA
v_gene: TRBV21-1
j_gene: TRBJ1-5
len: 11
CDR3aa: CASLRYQPQHF
CDR3nt: TGTGCCAGCCTACGTTATCAGCCCCAGCATTTT

d_gene: TRBD2
abundance: NA
v_gene: TRBV7-2
j_gene: TRBJ2-5
len: 14
CDR3aa: CASSVFSGQETQYF
CDR3nt: TGTGCCAGCAGCGTTTTTAGCGGGCAAGAGACCCAGTACTTC